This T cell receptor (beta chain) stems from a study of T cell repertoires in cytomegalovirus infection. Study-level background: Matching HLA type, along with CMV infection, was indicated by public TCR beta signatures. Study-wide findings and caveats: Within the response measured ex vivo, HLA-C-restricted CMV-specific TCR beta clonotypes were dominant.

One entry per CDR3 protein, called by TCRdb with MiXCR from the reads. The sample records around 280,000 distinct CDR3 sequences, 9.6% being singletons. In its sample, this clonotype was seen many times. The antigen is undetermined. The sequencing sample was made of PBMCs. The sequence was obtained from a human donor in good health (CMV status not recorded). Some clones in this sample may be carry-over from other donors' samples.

Here the CDR3 DNA reads TGTGCCAGCAGTTTAGGTCAGACCAGATTGGGGGAGCAGTACGTC. Encoded protein: CASSLGQTRLGEQYV. The gene calls are TRBV28 and TRBJ2-7; D is uncertain. The CDR3 extends over 15 amino acids. V was clipped by 2 bases and J by 7 bases, with 18 bases between them. CDR1 and CDR2 from the germline V gene are MDHEN and SYDVKM.